This entry lists 5 T cell receptor delta chains sequenced from one sample in a study of gamma-delta chains in newborns, infants, children. TCRdb used CATT to re-call clones from the reads. This table has some 6,100 delta-chain clones, roughly 2.5% appearing once. Material for sequencing was blood. These receptors all come from a child who was a newborn, infant or young child, either healthy, febrile or measles-vaccinated (not recorded which).

Concerning this clone itself: This may come from a read error, since a much larger clone is one base off. Different DNA sequences within this sample yield the same CDR3. The V call is TRDV2, the J call TRDJ3, with 7 bases that match TRDD3. The CDR3 spans 18 residues. CDR1 and CDR2 from the germline V gene are GEAIGNYY and EKD. The CDR3 protein is CACDTVWGSSWDARQMFF. The CDR3 bases are TGTGCCTGTGACACCGTTTGGGGGAGCTCCTGGGACGCCCGACAGATGTTTTTC.

Sample share makes this clone medium-sized. Other DNA sequences of this sample code for an identical CDR3. V and J are TRDV2 and TRDJ3; D remains unclear. Germline values: CDR1 GEAIGNYY, CDR2 EKD. V was shortened by 3 bases and J by 0 bases, with 8 bases between the two germline ends. The CDR3 runs 16 residues. The CDR3 sequence is CACDPWSSWDTRQMFF. CDR3 nucleotide sequence: TGTGCCTGTGACCCATGGAGCTCCTGGGACACCCGACAGATGTTTTTC.

This clone was picked up a small number of times. TCRdb lists the protein of a much larger clone for this DNA, which differs at residue 14, so this is likely a read error; the protein given here is translated from the DNA itself. The chain carries TRDV2 and TRDJ1, with a possible D match to TRDD3 (6 bases). CDR3 size: 16 residues. Germline-derived CDR1 and CDR2 are GEAIGNYY and EKD. The CDR3 region is CACDTLGIGPADKPIF. CDR3 DNA sequence: TGTGCCTGTGACACTCTGGGGATCGGGCCGGCCGATAAACCCATCTTT.

About this clone: The TCRdb protein comes from a much larger clone and disagrees with this DNA's translation at residue 4, likely due to a read error; the protein given here is derived from the DNA. The J gene is TRDJ3, the V gene TRDV2; weak D call: TRDD3 (5 bases). The CDR3 length is 18 residues. Germline V gene sequence: CDR1 GEAIGNYY, CDR2 EKD. The DNA of the CDR3 is TGTGCCTGTGGCACCGGTTGGGATCCAACCTGGGACACCCGACAGATGTTTTTC. It codes for CACGTGWDPTWDTRQMFF.

With regard to this clone: A much larger clone sits a single nucleotide away, making a read error possible. The J gene is TRDJ3, the V gene TRDV2; 11 bases are shared with TRDD3. The J segment lost 2 bases and the V segment lost 1 base, leaving 6 bases of the junction unmatched. The CDR3 consists of 19 residues. The germline V gene encodes CDR1 GEAIGNYY and CDR2 EKD. CDR3 bases: TGTGCCTGTGACACTGGGGGATACGCGAGCCCCTGGGACACCCGACAGATGTTTTTC. It yields the protein CACDTGGYASPWDTRQMFF.